Only one count was recorded for the clone carrying this TCR beta chain. The data derive from a study of technical replicates of blood from several donors. CDR3 length: 13 residues. CDR1 and CDR2 from the germline V gene are MDHEN and SYDVKM. Trimming at V came to 3 bases and at J to 9 bases, leaving 3 bases not matched to a gene. Some clones are missing from TCRdb's copy, which holds only in-frame ones; the method was immunoSEQ multiplex PCR. Here the sample spans about 68,000 clones, less than 98% being singletons. The sequence was obtained from a human donor in good health. Sequenced input: T cells isolated from PBMCs. The chain joins TRBV28 to TRBJ1-3, with 9 bases lining up with TRBD1. CDR3 amino acids: CASSLGQGITIYF. DNA of the CDR3: TGTGCCAGCAGTTTGGGACAGGGCATCACCATATATTTT.